This T cell receptor beta chain was profiled in a study of blood T cells in healthy people across ages (dated by TCRdb to the mid-2010s). Regarding the study in general: In model experiments, roughly one uniquely barcoded TCR beta cDNA molecule per two T cells was captured by template switching. To avoid experimental bias, donors of different ages were randomly spread across the sequencing lanes. The study analyzed two additional independent replicas of 1 million unique cDNA reads from the same blood draw for two donors, one aged 18 to 29 and one aged 80 or older. Four age groups were formed from the donors: young (average approximately 15 years), middle-aged (approximately 40), aged (about 62) and long-lived (82). To track age-related changes in TCR beta repertoire diversity, the study relied on deep sequencing normalized with unique cDNA molecular identifiers.

Donors were about 36 systemically healthy Caucasian individuals from Russia aged roughly 6 to 95 years. Around 10 milliliters of peripheral blood were drawn from each donor into EDTA-treated Vacutainer tubes. PBMCs were isolated by Ficoll-Paque density-gradient centrifugation, with at least 6.5 million obtained per sample. Trizol reagent was used to extract total RNA from PBMCs, with at least 5.5 micrograms per sample. Naive CD45RAhigh/CD27high T cell percentages were measured by flow cytometry on a PBMC aliquot from every donor. Study-wide conclusions, independent of this receptor: Compared with the aged group, the long-lived group had more naive CD4+ T cells, fewer expanded clones and increased TCR diversity, a pattern suggesting age selection. Total diversity estimates from one million sequenced T cells were considered lower bounds and underestimates. There was a strong correlation between observed TCR beta diversity and the percentage of naive T cells measured by flow cytometry. Donor CMV infection status was unknown, potentially confounding age-related changes in expanded clonotypes. Observed TCR beta diversity per million T cells fell roughly linearly with age, and a significant reduction was already apparent by age roughly 40. Since profiling was done on bulk unsorted PBMCs, naive and antigen-experienced compartments could not be conclusively compared.

This clonotype has more than one count but fewer than ten. Its antigen is not yet known. Per-base quality was not reported, and no clone a single base away is much larger than it. From a lookup of the germline V gene (reference sequence), CDR1 and CDR2 are SEHNR and FQNEAQ. At the junction V is shortened by 5 bases and J by 3 bases, with 14 bases in between. The CDR3 spans 14 residues, from the cysteine through the phenylalanine. CDR3 DNA is the only sequence kept; it has 42 bases, read in frame from the first base. The library was built by means of 5' RACE. Sequencing relied on an Illumina HiSeq 2500. The second PCR ran for about 7 to 11 cycles and used a J-beta primer mix along with a sample-barcoded 5' primer. A template-switch 5' adaptor carrying 12 random nucleotides introduced a unique molecular identifier onto each TCR beta cDNA molecule. Each sample yielded at least 3 million CDR3-containing paired-end reads. All of the RNA was converted into first-strand cDNA using the Mint cDNA synthesis kit, with a TRBC-specific oligonucleotide serving as the primer. After uracil-DNA glycosylase treatment, a first 18-cycle PCR used universal primers M1SS and BC2_uni_R on all cDNA. The authors' analysis ran thus. Normalization of each sample was performed by random selection of 1 million high-quality reads, each carrying a distinct molecular identifier. Reads sharing molecular identifiers were discarded rather than binned into consensus sequences. MiTCR, set to a Q25 quality threshold and the strictest error-elimination algorithm, was used for CDR3 identification, clonotype clustering and error correction. A nonparametric unseen species model using Euler transformation provided a lower-bound estimate of total TCR beta diversity. The public reads were reanalyzed by TCRdb: fastp trimming at Q25, MiXCR alignment, in-frame beta chains only. Each entry merges the rows of one CDR3 protein and shows their most common DNA and genes. These V and J calls originate from TCRdb's pipeline instead of the authors' own analysis. The sample records more than 1 million distinct CDR3 sequences, around 45% of which are singletons. About 20% of the sample is held by the ten biggest clonotypes.

Sequenced material: blood. The receptor was isolated from an older woman in good health. In this chain, TRBV7-9 is recombined with TRBJ2-7; a confident D gene designation cannot be given. CDR3 reads: CASSQSGHNYEQYF. The nucleotide sequence reads as follows: TGTGCCAGCAGCCAATCCGGCCACAACTACGAGCAGTACTTC.